Listed below are T cell receptor beta chains from one sample, sequenced in a study of T cell clusters in autoimmune cytopenias. TCRdb re-called the multiplex PCR reads; every CDR3 protein appears as one record, without DNA. The sample's table shows approximately 5,600 distinct CDR3 sequences. This sample was shared with a second study, whose subject was T cell repertoires in aging, cancer and after chemotherapy.

Specimen: peripheral blood. These receptors all come from a human donor in good health. Each CDR3 is given with its conserved first and last residue. A row's size may be missing; if present it is once, few, many or a size class.

CDR3 protein: CASSADTQETQYF; clone size: medium-sized; CDR3 length: 13; J gene: TRBJ2-5; V gene: TRBV6-2/TRBV6-3
CDR3 protein: CASSLWGVGELFF; clone size: .; CDR3 length: 13; J gene: TRBJ2-2; V gene: TRBV5-4
CDR3 protein: CASSLAGDHYNSPLHF; clone size: .; CDR3 length: 16; J gene: TRBJ1-6; V gene: TRBV13
CDR3 protein: CASRPGTDNAEAFF; clone size: .; CDR3 length: 14; J gene: TRBJ1-1; V gene: TRBV6-1
CDR3 protein: CASSLGTAQPQHF; clone size: medium-sized; CDR3 length: 13; J gene: TRBJ1-5; V gene: TRBV27
CDR3 protein: CASSEAAGGSTGELFF; clone size: medium-sized; CDR3 length: 16; J gene: TRBJ2-2; V gene: TRBV6-1
CDR3 protein: CSARSTSGEQETQYF; clone size: .; CDR3 length: 15; J gene: TRBJ2-5; V gene: TRBV20-1
CDR3 protein: CAQAGPGQETQYF; clone size: medium-sized; CDR3 length: 13; J gene: TRBJ2-5; V gene: TRBV15
CDR3 protein: CASSPRLAGDTDTQYF; clone size: .; CDR3 length: 16; J gene: TRBJ2-3; V gene: TRBV6-1
CDR3 protein: CASSDLTGGSSPLHF; clone size: .; CDR3 length: 15; J gene: TRBJ1-6; V gene: TRBV6-1